This TCR beta chain came from a study of T-cell reconstitution after alpha-beta-depleted transplantation in children. This clonotype was seen at least ten times. Its antigen is still unknown. The CDR3 loop spans 13 amino acids. Trimming took 3 bases from V and 4 from J, leaving 13 bases between them. CDR1 is DFQATT and CDR2 is SNEGSKA in the germline V gene (reference sequence). Study observations and caveats: Diversity of TCRbeta at day 60 was high in some patients, arising from surviving recipient T cells and thymic progenitors. Counts and diversity of T cells one year after transplant came mostly from newly produced T cells.

A library of TCRbeta sequences, prepared with unique molecular identifiers, was generated. TCRdb used MiXCR to reprocess the PCR reads, holding one entry per CDR3 protein. This table holds about 240,000 distinct CDR3 sequences, over 20% found once. The receptor comes from a girl aged 2 to 9 with Fanconi anemia, due to receive a stem cell transplant. The chain links TRBV20-1 to TRBJ2-7; no reliable D call. The sequencing here drew on PBMCs, taken before TCRalphabeta/CD19-depleted stem cell transplant. The CDR3 loop is CSASVPIPYEQYF. The CDR3 bases are TGCAGTGCTAGTGTCCCAATACCTTACGAGCAGTACTTC.